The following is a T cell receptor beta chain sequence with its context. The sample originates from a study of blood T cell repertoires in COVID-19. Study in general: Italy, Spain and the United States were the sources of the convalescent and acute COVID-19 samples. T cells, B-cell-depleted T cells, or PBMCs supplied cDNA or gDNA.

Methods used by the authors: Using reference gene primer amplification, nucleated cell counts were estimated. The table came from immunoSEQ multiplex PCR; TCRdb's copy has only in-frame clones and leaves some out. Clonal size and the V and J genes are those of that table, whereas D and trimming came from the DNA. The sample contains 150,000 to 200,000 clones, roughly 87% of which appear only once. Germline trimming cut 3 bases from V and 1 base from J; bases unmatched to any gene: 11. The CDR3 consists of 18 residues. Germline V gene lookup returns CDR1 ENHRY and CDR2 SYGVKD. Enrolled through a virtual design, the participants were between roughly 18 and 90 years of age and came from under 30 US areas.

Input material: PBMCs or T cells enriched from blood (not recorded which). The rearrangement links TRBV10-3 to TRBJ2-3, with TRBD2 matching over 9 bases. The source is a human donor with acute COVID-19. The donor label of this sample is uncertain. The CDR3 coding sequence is TGTGCCATCAGTGATGGCGGGGGGGTTTTGGTGGGCACAGATACGCAGTATTTT. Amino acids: CAISDGGGVLVGTDTQYF.